What follows is one T cell receptor beta chain and its context. The CDR3 runs to 16 residues. Germline V CDR1 and CDR2: SGHDN, FVKESK. J lost 4 bases, V lost 5 bases, and 10 bases had no gene match. This entry is derived from a study of blood T cell repertoires in COVID-19. Study information: Donors in the United States, Italy and Spain gave samples during acute or convalescent COVID-19. T cells, B-cell-depleted T cells, or PBMCs provided the cDNA or gDNA that served as material.

Data came from immunoSEQ multiplex PCR; TCRdb stores just in-frame clones and leaves some out. Here the sample spans some 180,000 clones, around 90% being singletons. The clonotype originates from a man aged 45-65 years with acute or convalescent COVID-19. Sequenced: peripheral blood. The chain recombines TRBV14 with TRBJ2-1; 8 positions agree with TRBD1. The CDR3 DNA sequence: TGTGCCAGCAGCATGGGCAGGGGGCCACAATACAATGAGCAGTTCTTC. Residues: CASSMGRGPQYNEQFF.